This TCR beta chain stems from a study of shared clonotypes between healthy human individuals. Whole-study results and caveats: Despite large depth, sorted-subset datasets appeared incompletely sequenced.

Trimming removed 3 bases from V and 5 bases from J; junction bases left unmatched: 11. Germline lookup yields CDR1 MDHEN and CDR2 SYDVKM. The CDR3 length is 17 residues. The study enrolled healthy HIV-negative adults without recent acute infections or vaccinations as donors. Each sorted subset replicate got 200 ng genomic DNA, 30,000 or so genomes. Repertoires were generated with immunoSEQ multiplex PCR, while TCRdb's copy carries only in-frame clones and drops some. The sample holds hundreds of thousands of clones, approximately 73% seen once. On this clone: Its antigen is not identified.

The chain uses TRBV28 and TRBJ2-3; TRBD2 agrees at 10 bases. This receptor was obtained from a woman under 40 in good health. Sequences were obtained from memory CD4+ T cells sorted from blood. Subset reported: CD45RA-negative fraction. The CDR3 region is CASSLEPLAGVIDTQYF. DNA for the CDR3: TGTGCCAGCAGTTTGGAACCTCTAGCGGGAGTTATAGATACGCAGTATTTT.